What follows are 2 T cell receptor beta chains derived from one specimen sequenced in a study of blood T cell repertoires in COVID-19. The assay was immunoSEQ multiplex PCR, and TCRdb's table has in-frame clones only and misses some. This table holds some 94,000 clones, about 71% found once. The sequenced material came from peripheral blood. These receptors were taken from a woman aged 55-75 years in a cohort sampled during active or convalescent COVID-19.

The chain links TRBV2 to TRBJ1-4; D ambiguous. Per the germline V gene, CDR1 is SNHLY and CDR2 is FYNNEI. This CDR3 spans 12 amino acids. V was trimmed by 8 bases and J by 7 bases, leaving 11 bases between them. The CDR3 nucleotides are TGTGCCAGCCGTGTTTGGAGTGAAAAACTGTTTTTT. This sequence encodes CASRVWSEKLFF.

The rearrangement joins TRBV15 to TRBJ2-5; TRBD2 matches 8 bases. This CDR3 is built from 15 residues. The V segment lost 1 base and the J segment 5 bases; nucleotides outside the gene matches: 6. The germline gives CDR1 LNHNV, CDR2 YYDKDF (reference sequence). The CDR3 nucleotides are TGTGCCACCAGCAGAGCGGGGGGGTACGCGGAGACCCAGTACTTC. Its protein is CATSRAGGYAETQYF.